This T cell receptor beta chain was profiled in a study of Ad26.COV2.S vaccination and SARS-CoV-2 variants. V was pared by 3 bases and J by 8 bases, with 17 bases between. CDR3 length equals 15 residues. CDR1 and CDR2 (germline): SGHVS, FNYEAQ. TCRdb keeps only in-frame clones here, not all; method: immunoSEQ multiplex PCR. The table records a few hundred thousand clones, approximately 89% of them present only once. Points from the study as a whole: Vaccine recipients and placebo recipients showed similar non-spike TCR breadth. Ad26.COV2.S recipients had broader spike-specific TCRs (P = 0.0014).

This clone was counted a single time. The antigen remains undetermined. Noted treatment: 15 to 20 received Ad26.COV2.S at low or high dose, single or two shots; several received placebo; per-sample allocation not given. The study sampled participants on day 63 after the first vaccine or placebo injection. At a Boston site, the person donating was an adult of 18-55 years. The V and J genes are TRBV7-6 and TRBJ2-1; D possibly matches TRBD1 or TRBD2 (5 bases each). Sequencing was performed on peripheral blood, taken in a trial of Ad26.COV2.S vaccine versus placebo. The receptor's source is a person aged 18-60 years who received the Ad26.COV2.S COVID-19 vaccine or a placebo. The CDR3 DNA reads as TGTGCCAGCAGCTTGGACGGGGTAATGGGGGATGAGCAGTTCTTC. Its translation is CASSLDGVMGDEQFF.